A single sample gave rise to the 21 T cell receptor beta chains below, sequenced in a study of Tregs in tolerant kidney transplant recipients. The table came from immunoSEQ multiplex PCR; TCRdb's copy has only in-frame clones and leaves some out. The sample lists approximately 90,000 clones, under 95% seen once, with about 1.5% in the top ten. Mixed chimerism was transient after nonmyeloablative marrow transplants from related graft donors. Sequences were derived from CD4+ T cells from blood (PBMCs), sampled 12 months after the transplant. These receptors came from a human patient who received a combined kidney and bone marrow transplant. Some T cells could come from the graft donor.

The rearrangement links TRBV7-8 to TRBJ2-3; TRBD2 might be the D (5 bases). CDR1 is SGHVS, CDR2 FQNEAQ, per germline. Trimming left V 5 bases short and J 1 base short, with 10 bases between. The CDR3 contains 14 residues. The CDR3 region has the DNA TGTGCCAGCAGCACTTGGACTCGCACAGATACGCAGTATTTT. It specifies CASSTWTRTDTQYF.

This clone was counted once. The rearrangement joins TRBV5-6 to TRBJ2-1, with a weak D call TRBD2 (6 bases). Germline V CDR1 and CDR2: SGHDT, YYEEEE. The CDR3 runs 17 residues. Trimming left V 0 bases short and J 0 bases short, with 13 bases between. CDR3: CASSLVASAHSYNEQFF. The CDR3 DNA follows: TGTGCCAGCAGCTTGGTGGCTAGCGCTCACTCCTACAATGAGCAGTTCTTC.

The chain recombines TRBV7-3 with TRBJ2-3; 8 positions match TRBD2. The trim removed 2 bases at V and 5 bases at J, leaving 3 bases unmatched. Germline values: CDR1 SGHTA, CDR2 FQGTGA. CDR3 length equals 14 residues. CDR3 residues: CASSLEAGGDTQYF. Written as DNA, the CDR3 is TGTGCCAGCAGCTTAGAGGCGGGAGGAGATACGCAGTATTTT.

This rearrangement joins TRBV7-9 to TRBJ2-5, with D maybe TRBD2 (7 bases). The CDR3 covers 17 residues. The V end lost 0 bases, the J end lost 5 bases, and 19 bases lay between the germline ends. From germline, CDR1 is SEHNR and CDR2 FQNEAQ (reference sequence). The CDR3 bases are TGTGCCAGCAGCTTAGCGCGGGGCCCGGGGGGCCAGGAGACCCAGTACTTC. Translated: CASSLARGPGGQETQYF.

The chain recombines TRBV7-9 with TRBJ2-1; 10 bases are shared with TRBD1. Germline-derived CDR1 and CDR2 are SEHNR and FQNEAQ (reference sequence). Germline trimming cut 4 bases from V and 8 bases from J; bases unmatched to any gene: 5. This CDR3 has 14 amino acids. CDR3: CASSSRDRGDEQFF. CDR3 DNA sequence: TGTGCCAGCAGCTCCCGGGACAGGGGCGATGAGCAGTTCTTC.

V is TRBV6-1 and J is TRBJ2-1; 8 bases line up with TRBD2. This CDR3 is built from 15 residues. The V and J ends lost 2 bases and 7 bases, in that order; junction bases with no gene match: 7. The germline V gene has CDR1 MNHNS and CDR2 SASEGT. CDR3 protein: CASSEPGGPNNEQFF. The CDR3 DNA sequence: TGTGCCAGCAGTGAACCGGGAGGGCCGAATAATGAGCAGTTCTTC.

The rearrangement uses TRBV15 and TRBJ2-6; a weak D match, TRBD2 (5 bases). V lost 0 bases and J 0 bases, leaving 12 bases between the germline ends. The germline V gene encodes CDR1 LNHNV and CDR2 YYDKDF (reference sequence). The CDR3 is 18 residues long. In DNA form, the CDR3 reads TGTGCCACCAGCAGAGACCCCGGGATTCGCTCTGGGGCCAACGTCCTGACTTTC. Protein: CATSRDPGIRSGANVLTF.

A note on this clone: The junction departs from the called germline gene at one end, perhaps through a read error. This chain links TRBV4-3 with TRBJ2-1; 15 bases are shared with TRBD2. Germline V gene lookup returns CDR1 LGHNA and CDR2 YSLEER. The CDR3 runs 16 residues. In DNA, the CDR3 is TGCGCCAGCAGCCAAGATGGGACTAGCGGGAGGTCTTCATGCCTCTTC. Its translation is CASSQDGTSGRSSCLF.

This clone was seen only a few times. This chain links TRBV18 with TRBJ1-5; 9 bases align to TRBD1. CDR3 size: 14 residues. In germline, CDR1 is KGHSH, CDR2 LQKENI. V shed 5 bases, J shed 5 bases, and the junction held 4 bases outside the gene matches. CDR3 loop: CASSEQGADQPQHF. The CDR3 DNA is TGTGCCAGCTCAGAACAGGGGGCGGATCAGCCCCAGCATTTT.

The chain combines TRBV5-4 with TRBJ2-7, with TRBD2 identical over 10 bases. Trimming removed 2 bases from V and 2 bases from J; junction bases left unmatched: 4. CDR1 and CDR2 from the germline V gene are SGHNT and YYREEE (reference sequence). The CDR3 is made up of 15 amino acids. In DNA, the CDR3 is TGTGCCAGCAGCTTTACTAGCGGGGTGACCTACGAGCAGTACTTC. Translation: CASSFTSGVTYEQYF. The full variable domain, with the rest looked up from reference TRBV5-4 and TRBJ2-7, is ETGVTQSPTHLIKTRGQQVTLRCSSQSGHNTVSWYQQALGQGPQFIFQYYREEENGRGNFPPRFSGLQFPNYSSELNVNALELDDSALYLCASSFTSGVTYEQYFGPGTRLTVT.

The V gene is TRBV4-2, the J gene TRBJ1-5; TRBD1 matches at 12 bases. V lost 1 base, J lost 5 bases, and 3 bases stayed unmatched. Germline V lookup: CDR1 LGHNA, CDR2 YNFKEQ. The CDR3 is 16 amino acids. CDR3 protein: CASSQGGQGADQPQHF. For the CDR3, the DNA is TGTGCCAGCAGCCAAGGGGGACAGGGGGCGGATCAGCCCCAGCATTTT.

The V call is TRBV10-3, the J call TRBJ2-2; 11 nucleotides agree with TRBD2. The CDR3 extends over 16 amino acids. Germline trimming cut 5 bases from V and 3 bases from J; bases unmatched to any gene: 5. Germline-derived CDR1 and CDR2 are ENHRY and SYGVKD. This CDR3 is CAISLAGGPDTGELFF. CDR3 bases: TGTGCCATCAGTTTAGCGGGAGGGCCGGACACCGGGGAGCTGTTTTTT.

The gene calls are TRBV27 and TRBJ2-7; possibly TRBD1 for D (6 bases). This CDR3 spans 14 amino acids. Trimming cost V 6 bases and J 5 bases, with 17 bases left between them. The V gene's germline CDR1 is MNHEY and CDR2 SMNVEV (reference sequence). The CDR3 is CASSHYREPDEQYF. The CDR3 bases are TGTGCCAGCAGCCATTACAGGGAGCCTGACGAGCAGTACTTC.

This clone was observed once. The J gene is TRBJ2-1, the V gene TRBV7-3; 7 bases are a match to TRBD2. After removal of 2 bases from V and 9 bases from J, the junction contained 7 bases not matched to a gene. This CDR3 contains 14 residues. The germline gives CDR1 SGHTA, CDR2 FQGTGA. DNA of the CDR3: TGTGCCAGCAGCTTAGCGGGGGACGGCCTTGAGCAGTTCTTC. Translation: CASSLAGDGLEQFF.

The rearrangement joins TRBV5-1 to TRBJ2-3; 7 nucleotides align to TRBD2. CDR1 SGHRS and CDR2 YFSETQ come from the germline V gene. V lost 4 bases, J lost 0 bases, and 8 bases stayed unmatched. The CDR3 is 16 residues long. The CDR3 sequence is CASSPQAAGSTDTQYF. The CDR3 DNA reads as TGCGCCAGCAGCCCCCAAGCAGCGGGAAGCACAGATACGCAGTATTTT.

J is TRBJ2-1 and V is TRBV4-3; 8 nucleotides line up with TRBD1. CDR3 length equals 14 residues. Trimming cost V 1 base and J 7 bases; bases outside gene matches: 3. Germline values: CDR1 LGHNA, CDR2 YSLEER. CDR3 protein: CASSQARGHNEQFF. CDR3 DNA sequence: TGCGCCAGCAGCCAAGCCAGGGGGCATAATGAGCAGTTCTTC.

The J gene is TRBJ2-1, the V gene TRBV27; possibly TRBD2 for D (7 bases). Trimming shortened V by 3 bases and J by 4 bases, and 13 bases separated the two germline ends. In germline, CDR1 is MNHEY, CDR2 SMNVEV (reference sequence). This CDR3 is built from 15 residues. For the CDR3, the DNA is TGTGCCAGCAGTTTTCGGGGGGCCTCTTACAATGAGCAGTTCTTC. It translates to CASSFRGASYNEQFF.

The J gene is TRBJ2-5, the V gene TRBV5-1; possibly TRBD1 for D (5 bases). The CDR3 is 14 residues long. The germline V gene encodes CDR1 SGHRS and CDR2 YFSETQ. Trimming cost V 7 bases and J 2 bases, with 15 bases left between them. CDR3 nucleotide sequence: TGCGCCAGCCGATTAGGGAAGGGGCAAGAGACCCAGTACTTC. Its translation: CASRLGKGQETQYF.

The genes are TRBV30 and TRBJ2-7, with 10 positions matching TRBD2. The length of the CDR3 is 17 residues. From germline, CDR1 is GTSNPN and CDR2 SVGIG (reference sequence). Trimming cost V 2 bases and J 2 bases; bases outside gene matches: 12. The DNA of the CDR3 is TGTGCCTGGAGTACCGGACTAGCGGTCCTATCTCCCTACGAGCAGTACTTC. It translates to CAWSTGLAVLSPYEQYF.

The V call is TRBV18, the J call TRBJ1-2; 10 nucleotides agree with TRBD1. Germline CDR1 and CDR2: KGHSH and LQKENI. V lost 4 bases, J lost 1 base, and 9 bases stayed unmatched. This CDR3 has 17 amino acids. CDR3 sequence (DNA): TGTGCCAGCTCACGCGACCGGGACAGGGGTCTTAACTATGGCTACACCTTC. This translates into CASSRDRDRGLNYGYTF.

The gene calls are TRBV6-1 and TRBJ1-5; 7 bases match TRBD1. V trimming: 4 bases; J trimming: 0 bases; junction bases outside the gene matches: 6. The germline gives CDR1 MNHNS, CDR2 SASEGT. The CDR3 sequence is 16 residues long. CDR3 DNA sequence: TGTGCCAGCAGTGCTATGGGACAGTCTAGCAATCAGCCCCAGCATTTT. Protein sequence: CASSAMGQSSNQPQHF.